This T cell receptor (beta chain) was captured in a study of blood T cell repertoires in COVID-19. On the study more broadly: Acute-phase and convalescent COVID-19 samples originated in the United States, Italy and Spain. From T cells, B-cell-depleted T cells, or PBMCs came the material, which was cDNA or gDNA.

Per the original data handling: Reference gene primer amplification in the assay estimated nucleated cell counts. Assay: immunoSEQ multiplex PCR; the TCRdb copy retains only in-frame clones and omits some. The V and J calls and the clone size are those of that table, but D and trimming were determined from the DNA. This repertoire shows over 100,000 clones, around 83% found once; its top ten account for approximately 3.3%. Looked up from germline, CDR1 is SNHLY and CDR2 is FYNNEI. The CDR3 consists of 15 residues. With 3 bases clipped from V and 2 bases from J, the junction kept 4 bases outside the gene matches.

Input material: peripheral blood. The chain uses TRBV2 and TRBJ2-1; 7 positions agree with TRBD2. The receptor's source is a woman of 80 years or more with active or convalescent COVID-19. CDR3 amino acids: CASSEFLAAYNEQFF. The CDR3 DNA reads TGTGCCAGCAGTGAGTTCCTAGCGGCCTACAATGAGCAGTTCTTC.